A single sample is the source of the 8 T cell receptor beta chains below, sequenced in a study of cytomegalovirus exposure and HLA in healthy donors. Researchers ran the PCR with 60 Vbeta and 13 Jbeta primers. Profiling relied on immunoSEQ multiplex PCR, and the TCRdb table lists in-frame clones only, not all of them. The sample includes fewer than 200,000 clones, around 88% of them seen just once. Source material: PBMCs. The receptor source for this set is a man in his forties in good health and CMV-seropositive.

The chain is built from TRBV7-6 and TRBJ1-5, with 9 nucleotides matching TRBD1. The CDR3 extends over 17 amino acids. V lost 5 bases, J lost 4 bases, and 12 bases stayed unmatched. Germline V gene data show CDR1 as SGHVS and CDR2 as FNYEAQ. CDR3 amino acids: CASSERRTGAKNQPQHF. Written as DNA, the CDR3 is TGTGCCAGCAGCGAACGAAGGACAGGGGCAAAGAATCAGCCCCAGCATTTT.

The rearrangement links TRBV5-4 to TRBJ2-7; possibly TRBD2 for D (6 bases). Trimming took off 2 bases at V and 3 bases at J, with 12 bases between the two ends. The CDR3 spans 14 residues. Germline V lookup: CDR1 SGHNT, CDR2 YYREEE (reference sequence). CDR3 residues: CASSFGPGSYEQYF. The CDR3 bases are TGTGCCAGCAGCTTCGGTCCCGGGAGCTACGAGCAGTACTTC.

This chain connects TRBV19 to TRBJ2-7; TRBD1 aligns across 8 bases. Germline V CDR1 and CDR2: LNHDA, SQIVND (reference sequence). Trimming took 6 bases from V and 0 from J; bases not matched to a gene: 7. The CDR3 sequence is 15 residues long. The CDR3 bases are TGTGCCAGTAGCCGGCAGGGGGCGAGCTCCTACGAGCAGTACTTC. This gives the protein CASSRQGASSYEQYF.

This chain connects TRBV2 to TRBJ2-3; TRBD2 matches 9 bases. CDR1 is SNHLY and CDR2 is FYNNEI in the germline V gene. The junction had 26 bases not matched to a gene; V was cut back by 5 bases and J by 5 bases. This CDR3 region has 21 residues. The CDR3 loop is CASSPSRGVAGDKISGDTQYF. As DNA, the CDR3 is TGTGCCAGCAGTCCCTCCCGGGGGGTAGCGGGAGATAAAATATCGGGAGATACGCAGTATTTT.

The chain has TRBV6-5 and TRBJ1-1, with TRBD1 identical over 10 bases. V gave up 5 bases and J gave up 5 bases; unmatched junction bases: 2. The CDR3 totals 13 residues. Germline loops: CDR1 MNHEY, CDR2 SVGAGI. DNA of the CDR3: TGTGCCAGCAGTCCGGACAGGGGGACTGAAGCTTTCTTT. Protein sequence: CASSPDRGTEAFF.

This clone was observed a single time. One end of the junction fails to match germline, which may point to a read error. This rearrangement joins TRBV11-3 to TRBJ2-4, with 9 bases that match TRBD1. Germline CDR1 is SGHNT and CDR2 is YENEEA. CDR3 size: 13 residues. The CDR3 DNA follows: TGTGCCAGCAGCTTGGGACAGGGAAACAGTCAGTACTTC. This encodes CASSLGQGNSQYF. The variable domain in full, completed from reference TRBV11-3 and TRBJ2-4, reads EAGVVQSPRYKIIEKKQPVAFWCNPISGHNTLYWYLQNLGQGPELLIRYENEEAVDDSQLPKDRFSAERLKGVDSTLKIQPAELGDSAVYLCASSLGQGNSQYFGAGTRLSVL.

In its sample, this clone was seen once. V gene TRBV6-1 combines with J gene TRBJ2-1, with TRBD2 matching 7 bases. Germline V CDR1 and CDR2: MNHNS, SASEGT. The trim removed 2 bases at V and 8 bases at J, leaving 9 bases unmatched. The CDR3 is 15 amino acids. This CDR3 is CASSETRTRRYEQFF. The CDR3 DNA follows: TGTGCCAGCAGTGAAACTCGGACTAGAAGGTATGAGCAGTTCTTC.

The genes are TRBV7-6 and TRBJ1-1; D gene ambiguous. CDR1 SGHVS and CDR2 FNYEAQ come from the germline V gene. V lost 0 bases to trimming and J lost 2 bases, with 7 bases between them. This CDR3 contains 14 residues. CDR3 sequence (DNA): TGTGCCAGCAGCTTAGCTGAGATTAACACTGAAGCTTTCTTT. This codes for CASSLAEINTEAFF. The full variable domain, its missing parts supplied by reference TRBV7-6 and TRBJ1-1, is GAGVSQSPRYKVTKRGQDVALRCDPISGHVSLYWYRQALGQGPEFLTYFNYEAQQDKSGLPNDRFSAERPEGSISTLTIQRTEQRDSAMYRCASSLAEINTEAFFGQGTRLTVV.